The source of this TCR beta chain is a study of blood T cell repertoires in COVID-19. Study-level information: The study drew acute and convalescent COVID-19 samples from the United States, Italy and Spain. T cells, B-cell-depleted T cells, or PBMCs provided the cDNA or gDNA that served as material.

Original handling: Researchers report that nucleated cell counts were estimated from reference gene primer amplification. Only in-frame clones appear in the TCRdb table, and some are missing; sequencing was by immunoSEQ multiplex PCR. V and J calls and clone size come straight from that table; D and trimming were deduced from the DNA. The data show about 200,000 clones, around 85% seen once. The sample was peripheral blood. The sequence came from a woman between 50 and 59 years old with acute or convalescent COVID-19.

CDR3 sequence reads: CASSMGQGTGGYTF. The CDR3 DNA follows: TGTGCCAGCAGCATGGGACAGGGGACGGGTGGCTACACCTTC. The chain is built from TRBV7-2 and TRBJ1-2; TRBD1 matches 10 bases. The germline V gene encodes CDR1 SGHTA and CDR2 FQGNSA. The CDR3 totals 14 residues. V was clipped by 5 bases and J by 7 bases; unmatched bases: 7.